These T cell receptor beta chains were read from a single sample in a study of radiotherapy plus CTLA-4 blockade in lung cancer. Data came from immunoSEQ multiplex PCR; TCRdb stores just in-frame clones and leaves some out. There are 90,000 to 130,000 clones in the sample; approximately 77% occur only once, and around 3% lies in the top ten. Sequencing was performed on peripheral blood, taken from a patient treated with radiotherapy plus ipilimumab. These receptors all stem from a human donor with non-small cell lung cancer that progressed on radiotherapy plus ipilimumab. Some clones in this sample may be carry-over from other donors' samples. Each CDR3 is given with its conserved first and last residue. A D gene is named only where the DNA matches it firmly. Size tells how often a clone was seen (once, few, many) or the class of an expanded clone, and some rows leave it out.

clone size: .; V gene: TRBV4-3; D gene: TRBD1; J gene: TRBJ2-3; CDR3 DNA: TGCGCCAGCAGCTTGGACAGGAGGTTAGATACGCAGTATTTT; CDR3 protein: CASSLDRRLDTQYF
clone size: .; V gene: TRBV10-2; D gene: .; J gene: TRBJ1-1; CDR3 DNA: TGCGCCAGCAGTGAGTCGATTATGGAAAACCGGGATGGGGGGAACACTGAAGCTTTCTTT; CDR3 protein: CASSESIMENRDGGNTEAFF
clone size: .; V gene: TRBV7-2; D gene: .; J gene: TRBJ1-2; CDR3 DNA: TGTGCCAGCAGCCGGAAACAGAGCCGGGCGGGGAGCTACACCTTC; CDR3 protein: CASSRKQSRAGSYTF
clone size: .; V gene: TRBV6-6; D gene: .; J gene: TRBJ1-1; CDR3 DNA: TGTGCCAGCGAAGGGGGCACTGAAGCTTTCTTT; CDR3 protein: CASEGGTEAFF
clone size: .; V gene: TRBV25-1; D gene: .; J gene: TRBJ1-4; CDR3 DNA: TGTGCCAGCAGTGCACCGAGGGGGGGGAATGAAAAACTGTTTTTT; CDR3 protein: CASSAPRGGNEKLFF
clone size: .; V gene: TRBV6-5; D gene: .; J gene: TRBJ2-7; CDR3 DNA: TGTGCCAGCAGCCCCTGGGGACCCTACGAGCAGTACTTC; CDR3 protein: CASSPWGPYEQYF
clone size: few; V gene: TRBV7-6; D gene: .; J gene: TRBJ2-1; CDR3 DNA: TGTGCCAGCAGCTTAGAAGTCGGACCCGATGGGCAGTTCTTC; CDR3 protein: CASSLEVGPDGQFF
clone size: .; V gene: TRBV6-5; D gene: .; J gene: TRBJ1-2; CDR3 DNA: TGTGCCAGCGGAGTCGCGTCGATCTATGGCTACACCTTC; CDR3 protein: CASGVASIYGYTF
clone size: few; V gene: TRBV7-2; D gene: .; J gene: TRBJ1-3; CDR3 DNA: TGTGCCAGCAGCTTAGCTGGGTGGAAGGGAAACACCATATATTTT; CDR3 protein: CASSLAGWKGNTIYF
clone size: .; V gene: TRBV29-1; D gene: TRBD1; J gene: TRBJ2-6; CDR3 DNA: TGCAGCGTTGGTCAGGGGGCCTCCTCGTTTGGGGCCAACGTCCTGACTTTC; CDR3 protein: CSVGQGASSFGANVLTF
clone size: once; V gene: TRBV7-9; D gene: .; J gene: TRBJ1-4; CDR3 DNA: TGTGCCAGCAGCCTCCCATTTCAGAAACTGTTTTTT; CDR3 protein: CASSLPFQKLFF
clone size: .; V gene: TRBV7-3; D gene: .; J gene: TRBJ2-5; CDR3 DNA: TGTGCCAGCAGCTTAATAGGGACGGAGACCCAGTACTTC; CDR3 protein: CASSLIGTETQYF
clone size: .; V gene: TRBV18; D gene: TRBD1; J gene: TRBJ2-2; CDR3 DNA: TGTGCCAGCTCACCAGGACAGGGGAACACCGGGGAGCTGTTTTTT; CDR3 protein: CASSPGQGNTGELFF
clone size: .; V gene: TRBV4-1; D gene: TRBD2; J gene: TRBJ2-3; CDR3 DNA: TGCGCCAGCAGCCAAGGGACTAGCGGGAGCACAGGAGATACGCAGTATTTT; CDR3 protein: CASSQGTSGSTGDTQYF
clone size: .; V gene: TRBV5-4; D gene: .; J gene: TRBJ1-2; CDR3 DNA: TGTGCCAGCAGCTTAATTTGGGGGATTAGCTATGGCTACACCTTC; CDR3 protein: CASSLIWGISYGYTF
clone size: .; V gene: TRBV7-3; D gene: TRBD1; J gene: TRBJ2-1; CDR3 DNA: TGTGCCAGCAGCTTAACACCGCACGTCGGGACAGGGGACTACAATGAGCAGTTCTTC; CDR3 protein: CASSLTPHVGTGDYNEQFF
clone size: .; V gene: TRBV5-1; D gene: .; J gene: TRBJ2-7; CDR3 DNA: TGCGCCAGCAGCTCGGGGGACAGTTCCTACGAGCAGTACTTC; CDR3 protein: CASSSGDSSYEQYF
clone size: .; V gene: TRBV10-1; D gene: TRBD1; J gene: TRBJ1-4; CDR3 DNA: TGCGCCAGCAGTGAAGGGACAGGGGCCGAAAAACTGTTTTTT; CDR3 protein: CASSEGTGAEKLFF
clone size: .; V gene: TRBV5-4; D gene: .; J gene: TRBJ2-2; CDR3 DNA: TGTGCCAGCAGCAGGGGGGCGGGGGTAAACACCGGGGAGCTGTTTTTT; CDR3 protein: CASSRGAGVNTGELFF
clone size: .; V gene: TRBV9; D gene: .; J gene: TRBJ1-6; CDR3 DNA: TGTGCCAGCAGCGTAGCTTCCTCCGGGGTCAATTCACCCCCCCACTTT; CDR3 protein: CASSVASSGVNSPPHF
clone size: once; V gene: TRBV4-3; D gene: .; J gene: TRBJ1-6; CDR3 DNA: TGCGCCAGCAGTCCACGAGGAGGGGGCTATAATTCACCCCTCCACTTT; CDR3 protein: CASSPRGGGYNSPLHF
clone size: .; V gene: TRBV18; D gene: .; J gene: TRBJ2-3; CDR3 DNA: TGTGCCAGCTCACCACCCAGCACAGATACGCAGTATTTT; CDR3 protein: CASSPPSTDTQYF
clone size: .; V gene: TRBV4-3; D gene: TRBD1; J gene: TRBJ1-1; CDR3 DNA: TGCGCCAGCAGCCATAACCACAGGGGCACCTTGAACACTGAAGCTTTCTTT; CDR3 protein: CASSHNHRGTLNTEAFF
clone size: .; V gene: TRBV7-6; D gene: .; J gene: TRBJ2-1; CDR3 DNA: TGTGCCAGCAGCTTAGGGTGGACGAGCTCCTACAATGAGCAGTTCTTC; CDR3 protein: CASSLGWTSSYNEQFF
clone size: .; V gene: TRBV6-5; D gene: .; J gene: TRBJ2-1; CDR3 DNA: TGTGCCAGCAGGATTTCCTTGGGCCGCAATGAGCAGTTCTTC; CDR3 protein: CASRISLGRNEQFF
clone size: .; V gene: TRBV4-1; D gene: TRBD2; J gene: TRBJ2-3; CDR3 DNA: TGCGCCAGCAGCCCTCTCCTAGCGGGGAACACAGATACGCAGTATTTT; CDR3 protein: CASSPLLAGNTDTQYF
clone size: .; V gene: TRBV18; D gene: .; J gene: TRBJ2-5; CDR3 DNA: TGTGCCAGCTCACCCGGGGAGACCCAGTACTTC; CDR3 protein: CASSPGETQYF
clone size: few; V gene: TRBV5-1; D gene: .; J gene: TRBJ2-7; CDR3 DNA: TGCGCCAGCAGCTTGGCGGGGATAAGTGGGTACGAGCAGTACTTC; CDR3 protein: CASSLAGISGYEQYF
clone size: .; V gene: TRBV6-1; D gene: .; J gene: TRBJ1-1; CDR3 DNA: TGTGCCAGCACCCGGACGGCGAACACTGAAGCTTTCTTT; CDR3 protein: CASTRTANTEAFF
clone size: .; V gene: TRBV28; D gene: .; J gene: TRBJ1-6; CDR3 DNA: TGTGCCAGCACTCGAGCCAGGGTGTGGGGAAATTCACCCCTCCACTTT; CDR3 protein: CASTRARVWGNSPLHF
clone size: .; V gene: TRBV7-7; D gene: .; J gene: TRBJ2-5; CDR3 DNA: TGTGCTAGCAGCTTAGGGTACCAAGAGACCCAGTACTTC; CDR3 protein: CASSLGYQETQYF
clone size: .; V gene: TRBV7-6; D gene: .; J gene: TRBJ1-3; CDR3 DNA: TGTGCCAGCAGCTTAGCGACAGGCTCTTTATATTTT; CDR3 protein: CASSLATGSLYF
clone size: .; V gene: TRBV30; D gene: .; J gene: TRBJ1-1; CDR3 DNA: TGTGCCTGGAGTGTTTGGGAAGCTTTCTTT; CDR3 protein: CAWSVWEAFF
clone size: .; V gene: TRBV5-5; D gene: TRBD1; J gene: TRBJ1-3; CDR3 DNA: TGTGCCAGCAGCTCAACCCTCGGGACAGGGGGAAACACCATATATTTT; CDR3 protein: CASSSTLGTGGNTIYF
clone size: .; V gene: TRBV6-5; D gene: TRBD1; J gene: TRBJ2-7; CDR3 DNA: TGTGCCAGCAGTTCCTGGGACAGGGGGCGTTACGAGCAGTACTTC; CDR3 protein: CASSSWDRGRYEQYF
clone size: .; V gene: TRBV11-3; D gene: TRBD1; J gene: TRBJ2-7; CDR3 DNA: TGTGCCAGCAGCATGGGACAGGGGGCATACGAGCAGTACTTC; CDR3 protein: CASSMGQGAYEQYF
clone size: .; V gene: TRBV29-1; D gene: .; J gene: TRBJ2-1; CDR3 DNA: TGCAGCTCGACCCTGGGGTACAATGAGCAGTTCTTC; CDR3 protein: CSSTLGYNEQFF